One and the same sample provided the 30 T cell receptor beta chains below, sequenced in a study of blood T cell repertoires in COVID-19. The table came from immunoSEQ multiplex PCR; TCRdb's copy has only in-frame clones and leaves some out. Of tens of thousands of clones detected, roughly 80% appear once; the ten largest clones hold approximately 27%. Sequencing was performed on peripheral blood. The receptors stem from a human donor in a cohort sampled during active COVID-19.

V usage is TRBV7-3 and J usage is TRBJ2-3; D is perhaps TRBD2 (6 bases). Trimming removed 5 bases at V and 4 bases at J, with 13 bases between. This CDR3 is built from 14 residues. Germline assignment: CDR1 SGHTA and CDR2 FQGTGA. CDR3 in amino acids: CASSPGGGADTQYF. The CDR3 DNA is TGTGCCAGCAGCCCCGGAGGAGGGGCAGATACGCAGTATTTT.

The J gene is TRBJ1-6, the V gene TRBV25-1; the match to TRBD1 covers 8 bases. J lost 6 bases, V lost 6 bases, and 1 base had no gene match. CDR1 is MGHDK and CDR2 is SYGVNS in the germline V gene. The length of the CDR3 is 13 residues. The CDR3 spells CASRGQGNSPLHF. The CDR3 nucleotides read TGTGCCAGCAGAGGACAGGGTAATTCACCCCTCCACTTT.

The V gene is TRBV7-8, the J gene TRBJ1-1; D might be TRBD1 (6 bases). The germline V and J ends were trimmed by 3 bases and 1 base, with 15 bases remaining between them. The CDR3 consists of 16 residues. Germline CDR1 reads SGHVS; CDR2 reads FQNEAQ. The DNA of the CDR3 is TGTGCCAGCAGCTTTACCTTTGTGACAGGGAACACTGAAGCTTTCTTT. As protein: CASSFTFVTGNTEAFF.

The CDR3 loop reads CASSYLAGGTDTQYF. The CDR3 nucleotides read TGTGCCAGCAGCTATCTAGCGGGGGGCACAGATACGCAGTATTTT. J is TRBJ2-3 and V is TRBV11-3; the match to TRBD2 covers 10 bases. CDR3 size: 15 residues. The V gene's germline CDR1 is SGHNT and CDR2 YENEEA. The trim removed 4 bases at V and 1 base at J, leaving 2 bases unmatched.

This clone was counted many times. As DNA, the CDR3 is TGTGCCAGCAGCTTAGAAGCCGCTCAGGTGATGAACACTGAAGCTTTCTTT. Translation: CASSLEAAQVMNTEAFF. This chain uses TRBV11-2 with TRBJ1-1; D call uncertain. V shed 0 bases and J shed 0 bases, with 14 bases lying between them. The CDR3 has 17 residues. Germline V gene sequence: CDR1 SGHAT, CDR2 FQNNGV.

This chain uses TRBV10-3 with TRBJ2-3; 7 positions match TRBD1. The V segment lost 4 bases and the J segment 4 bases; nucleotides outside the gene matches: 5. The CDR3 is made up of 14 amino acids. CDR1 is ENHRY, CDR2 SYGVKD, per germline. The CDR3 sequence is CAISAQGRPDTQYF. In DNA, the CDR3 is TGTGCCATCAGTGCACAGGGGCGGCCAGATACGCAGTATTTT.

This clone was recorded only once. The rearrangement joins TRBV20-1 to TRBJ2-3, with D possibly being TRBD2 (6 bases). The CDR3 totals 15 residues. Trimming shortened V by 6 bases and J by 2 bases, and 18 bases separated the two germline ends. Germline loops: CDR1 DFQATT, CDR2 SNEGSKA (reference sequence). CDR3 sequence (DNA): TGCAGTGCAAGTAGACTAGAGGAGGCCACAGATACGCAGTATTTT. This codes for CSASRLEEATDTQYF.

This clone has a single count. The V call is TRBV2, the J call TRBJ1-3, with TRBD1 matching over 10 bases. Germline CDR1 and CDR2: SNHLY and FYNNEI. V lost 5 bases to trimming and J lost 7 bases; unmatched junction nucleotides: 5. The CDR3 has 14 amino acids. The CDR3: CASSFGQGGNTIYF. In nucleotides, the CDR3 is TGTGCCAGCAGTTTCGGACAGGGGGGTAACACCATATATTTT.

The rearrangement links TRBV18 to TRBJ1-2; weak D call: TRBD1 (5 bases). V lost 3 bases and J 9 bases, leaving 11 bases between the germline ends. The CDR3 runs 12 residues. The V gene's germline CDR1 is KGHSH and CDR2 LQKENI. Here the CDR3 DNA reads TGTGCCAGCTCACCCCGGGGGGAGAGCTACACCTTC. It translates to CASSPRGESYTF.

The chain has TRBV19 and TRBJ2-7; 10 positions agree with TRBD2. The CDR3 loop spans 15 amino acids. Germline V lookup: CDR1 LNHDA, CDR2 SQIVND (reference sequence). J was trimmed by 3 bases and V by 3 bases; bases with no gene match: 5. The CDR3 bases are TGTGCCAGTAGTATGATGTTAGCGGGGGGCTACGAGCAGTACTTC. This sequence encodes CASSMMLAGGYEQYF.

The chain recombines TRBV2 with TRBJ2-5; D not resolved. V lost 10 bases and J lost 9, with 21 bases in between. The CDR3 is 13 residues long. Germline V gives CDR1 SNHLY, CDR2 FYNNEI. The CDR3 sequence is CATRLSKGAAQYF. The CDR3 nucleotides are TGTGCCACTCGCTTATCCAAAGGCGCGGCCCAGTACTTC.

CDR3 DNA: TGTGCCAGCAGTGCCAGGGGTTTAGTCAATTCACCCCTCCACTTT. Translated, it gives CASSARGLVNSPLHF. The rearrangement uses TRBV27 and TRBJ1-6, with D tentatively TRBD1 (6 bases). Germline V gene sequence: CDR1 MNHEY, CDR2 SMNVEV (reference sequence). V lost 5 bases and J lost 7, with 15 bases in between. The CDR3 runs to 15 residues.

The chain couples TRBV6-1 to TRBJ2-3; the match to TRBD2 covers 14 bases. Unmatched junction bases numbered 4, after V lost 2 bases and J lost 0 bases. This CDR3 comprises 18 residues. The germline gives CDR1 MNHNS, CDR2 SASEGT. In DNA form, the CDR3 reads TGTGCCAGCAGTGAATGGGGACTAGCGGGGGCTAGCACAGATACGCAGTATTTT. As protein: CASSEWGLAGASTDTQYF.

This clone was counted once. This chain connects TRBV5-1 to TRBJ2-2, with 14 bases that match TRBD2. Germline V gene lookup returns CDR1 SGHRS and CDR2 YFSETQ. J gave up 6 bases and V 4 bases, and 2 bases lay outside the gene matches. The CDR3 covers 15 residues. CDR3 bases: TGCGCCAGCAGCCAGACTAGCGGGGGGGCCGGGGAGCTGTTTTTT. It yields the protein CASSQTSGGAGELFF.

The chain has TRBV15 and TRBJ1-2; 7 positions match TRBD1. Looked up from germline, CDR1 is LNHNV and CDR2 is YYDKDF (reference sequence). V gave up 0 bases and J gave up 2 bases; unmatched junction bases: 9. The CDR3 is made up of 17 amino acids. CDR3 nucleotides: TGTGCCACCAGCAGAGAGCCCCCGGGACAGCTAAACTATGGCTACACCTTC. Translating it yields CATSREPPGQLNYGYTF.

The V gene is TRBV6-1, the J gene TRBJ1-1, with 7 bases aligning to TRBD1. Per the germline V gene, CDR1 is MNHNS and CDR2 is SASEGT. Losses at the gene ends were 3 bases for V and 1 base for J; bases not matched to a gene: 8. CDR3 length: 16 amino acids. The CDR3 sequence is CASSERQTGPNTEAFF. The CDR3 DNA is TGTGCCAGCAGTGAGCGACAGACAGGGCCGAACACTGAAGCTTTCTTT.

The V and J genes are TRBV27 and TRBJ1-2; D is possibly TRBD1 (5 bases). The V and J ends lost 2 bases and 6 bases respectively, with 10 bases between them. There are 13 residues in the CDR3. The V gene's germline CDR1 is MNHEY and CDR2 SMNVEV (reference sequence). In nucleotides, the CDR3 is TGTGCCAGCAGTTTAGGGCAGGGTGATGGCTACACCTTC. Translating it yields CASSLGQGDGYTF.

This rearrangement joins TRBV10-3 to TRBJ2-4; maybe TRBD1 (5 bases). Germline lookup yields CDR1 ENHRY and CDR2 SYGVKD. The CDR3 runs 15 residues. The V gene lost 4 bases and the J gene lost 1 base, with 11 bases spanning the gap. CDR3 protein: CAISGGASAKNIQYF. As DNA, the CDR3 is TGTGCCATCAGTGGTGGGGCCTCCGCCAAAAACATTCAGTACTTC.

The chain employs TRBV5-1 and TRBJ2-7; 13 bases are shared with TRBD2. This CDR3 comprises 16 residues. Germline V gene sequence: CDR1 SGHRS, CDR2 YFSETQ. The V and J ends lost 0 bases and 6 bases, in that order; junction bases with no gene match: 6. In nucleotides, the CDR3 is TGCGCCAGCAGCTTGGATTCCGGGACTAGCGGGGCCGAGCAGTACTTC. Translated, it gives CASSLDSGTSGAEQYF.

This clone has a single count. The chain uses TRBV7-8 and TRBJ1-6; D not certain. CDR3 size: 12 residues. V was trimmed by 6 bases and J by 5 bases, leaving 5 bases between them. From germline, CDR1 is SGHVS and CDR2 FQNEAQ. This chain's CDR3 is CASRQNNSPLHF. In nucleotides, the CDR3 is TGTGCCAGCAGACAGAATAATTCACCCCTCCACTTT.

The chain joins TRBV12-3 or TRBV12-4 to TRBJ2-7, with a tentative D call TRBD1 (6 bases). V gave up 2 bases and J gave up 7 bases, with 9 bases separating them. The CDR3 is made up of 12 amino acids. DNA of the CDR3: TGTGCCAGCAGTTTACAGGGGAAGGAGCAGTACTTC. Amino acids: CASSLQGKEQYF.

This clone was picked up one time. The CDR3 loop is CASSQGGQETQYF. CDR3 DNA: TGCGCCAGCAGCCAGGGGGGCCAAGAGACCCAGTACTTC. The chain recombines TRBV4-1 with TRBJ2-5; D is perhaps TRBD2 (6 bases). This CDR3 has 13 residues. Germline V gene sequence: CDR1 MGHRA, CDR2 YSYEKL. Trimming pared 3 bases from V and 1 base from J, leaving 6 bases between.

The V call is TRBV5-1, the J call TRBJ1-6; D is possibly TRBD1 (6 bases). The CDR3 runs 14 residues. With 0 bases removed from V and 10 bases from J, the gap between germline ends came to 11 bases. The germline V gene encodes CDR1 SGHRS and CDR2 YFSETQ. CDR3 sequence: CASSLAGAGSPLHF. In nucleotides, the CDR3 is TGCGCCAGCAGCTTGGCAGGGGCAGGATCACCCCTCCACTTT.

The CDR3 region has the DNA TGTGCCAGTAGCGACAGGGGGCGAAGAGGCTACACCTTC. Amino acid sequence: CASSDRGRRGYTF. This chain links TRBV19 with TRBJ1-2; 10 bases line up with TRBD1. This CDR3 contains 13 residues. Losses at the gene ends were 6 bases for V and 8 bases for J; bases not matched to a gene: 6. The germline V gene encodes CDR1 LNHDA and CDR2 SQIVND (reference sequence).

This sequence joins TRBV5-6 and TRBJ2-1, with D maybe TRBD2 (5 bases). Trimming cost V 4 bases and J 6 bases, with 11 bases left between them. The germline V gene encodes CDR1 SGHDT and CDR2 YYEEEE. CDR3 length equals 13 residues. CDR3 region: CASSRRRGNEQFF. The CDR3 DNA reads TGTGCCAGCAGCCGTCGCCGGGGCAATGAGCAGTTCTTC.

V and J are TRBV9 and TRBJ2-7; possible D gene TRBD2, 6 bases. Trimming cost V 4 bases and J 2 bases, with 13 bases left between them. The CDR3 contains 14 residues. Germline V gene lookup returns CDR1 SGDLS and CDR2 YYNGEE. The chain's CDR3 is CASSPLSGPYEQYF. CDR3 nucleotide sequence: TGTGCCAGCAGCCCCCTCAGCGGGCCCTACGAGCAGTACTTC.

The chain is built from TRBV24-1 and TRBJ2-2, with 7 positions matching TRBD1. The CDR3 contains 14 residues. Germline V gene sequence: CDR1 KGHDR, CDR2 SFDVKD. V dropped 4 bases and J dropped 5; count of bases not matched to a gene: 3. The CDR3 region has the DNA TGTGCCACCAGTGAGGGGACAGTGACCGGGGAGCTGTTTTTT. Translation gives CATSEGTVTGELFF.

This chain uses TRBV12-5 with TRBJ1-5; 7 bases line up with TRBD1. Germline trimming cut 4 bases from V and 6 bases from J; bases unmatched to any gene: 3. The CDR3 sequence is 13 residues long. Per the germline V gene, CDR1 is LGHNT and CDR2 is FRNRAP. In DNA form, the CDR3 reads TGTGCTAGTGGTTCCACAGGGGTTCAGCCCCAGCATTTT. As protein: CASGSTGVQPQHF. The full variable domain, rest sourced from reference TRBV12-5 and TRBJ1-5, is DARVTQTPRHKVTEMGQEVTMRCQPILGHNTVFWYRQTMMQGLELLAYFRNRAPLDDSGMPKDRFSAEMPDATLATLKIQPSEPRDSAVYFCASGSTGVQPQHFGDGTRLSIL.

The chain uses TRBV6-1 and TRBJ1-1; 8 bases map to TRBD1. V dropped 3 bases and J dropped 1; count of bases not matched to a gene: 1. The CDR3 contains 14 residues. CDR1 is MNHNS, CDR2 SASEGT, per germline. The CDR3 sequence is CASSEGQENTEAFF. The DNA for the CDR3 is TGTGCCAGCAGTGAGGGACAGGAGAACACTGAAGCTTTCTTT.

This rearrangement joins TRBV7-2 to TRBJ2-1, with a tentative D call TRBD1 (6 bases). This CDR3 contains 14 residues. CDR1 SGHTA and CDR2 FQGNSA come from the germline V gene. V was trimmed by 4 bases and J by 9 bases, leaving 16 bases between them. CDR3 residues: CASSSPYRVGEQFF. The CDR3 nucleotides read TGTGCCAGCAGCTCACCGTACAGGGTCGGTGAGCAGTTCTTC.